This TCR beta chain derives from a study of blood T cell repertoires in COVID-19. At the level of the study: In each case, the material was cDNA or gDNA derived from T cells, B-cell-depleted T cells, or PBMCs.

The germline CDR1 and CDR2 sequences are LNHDA and SQIVND (reference sequence). The CDR3 is made up of 12 amino acids. The ends were cut back, 3 bases at V and 8 bases at J, with 10 bases in the middle. Authors' analysis steps: Amplification from reference gene primers served as the basis for estimated nucleated cell counts. Assay used: immunoSEQ multiplex PCR; TCRdb lists only in-frame clones, some missing. V and J calls and clone size are as listed in that table; D and trimming were resolved from the DNA. There are around 220,000 clones in the sample; around nine tenths occur only once, and around 2% lies in the top ten. A few counts support this clone.

Sequenced material: PBMCs or T cells enriched from blood (not recorded which). V usage is TRBV19 and J usage is TRBJ1-2, with D possibly TRBD1 on 6 matching bases. The TCR originated in a woman between 18 and 30 years old who had recovered from COVID-19. CDR3 sequence reads: CASSMDSWGYTF. The CDR3 DNA reads as TGTGCCAGTAGTATGGACAGTTGGGGCTACACCTTC.